Following are 4 T cell receptor beta chains from one sample sequenced in a study of blood T cell repertoires in COVID-19. Assay used: immunoSEQ multiplex PCR; TCRdb lists only in-frame clones, some missing. The sample has under 250,000 clones, roughly four fifths seen once. Sequencing was performed on peripheral blood. The receptor set was obtained from a man between 50 and 59 years old with active or convalescent COVID-19.

The gene calls are TRBV30 and TRBJ2-1; D might be TRBD1 (6 bases). The CDR3 has 15 amino acids. The V and J ends lost 0 bases and 13 bases respectively, with 22 bases between them. The germline V gene encodes CDR1 GTSNPN and CDR2 SVGIG (reference sequence). CDR3 sequence: CAWSVTGPGAWGQFF. The CDR3 DNA reads as TGTGCCTGGAGTGTAACAGGCCCAGGGGCCTGGGGACAGTTCTTC.

The rearrangement uses TRBV5-1 and TRBJ2-3, with 10 positions matching TRBD2. This CDR3 has 19 amino acids. Germline V gene lookup returns CDR1 SGHRS and CDR2 YFSETQ. V shed 5 bases, J shed 7 bases, and the junction held 22 bases outside the gene matches. CDR3 DNA sequence: TGCGCCAGCAGTCGTGACTTTCGTGGCAGCGGGGGGGCGAGAAATACGCAGTATTTT. Translating gives CASSRDFRGSGGARNTQYF.

This clone was seen just once. The chain has TRBV10-3 and TRBJ1-2; D is uncertain. The CDR3 spans 15 residues. The V end was cut by 0 bases, the J end by 6 bases, with 14 bases between. CDR1 and CDR2 from the germline V gene are ENHRY and SYGVKD. The CDR3 protein is CAISESFGSGDGYTF. CDR3 nucleotide sequence: TGTGCCATCAGTGAGTCGTTCGGGTCCGGAGATGGCTACACCTTC.

J is TRBJ2-2 and V is TRBV27, with D perhaps matching TRBD1 (6 bases). The CDR3 runs 16 residues. Germline CDR1 reads MNHEY; CDR2 reads SMNVEV (reference sequence). V was shortened by 0 bases and J by 5 bases, with 13 bases between the two germline ends. The CDR3 nucleotides are TGTGCCAGCAGTTTATCGGGGCAGGGGAAAACCGGGGAGCTGTTTTTT. It yields the protein CASSLSGQGKTGELFF.